This T cell receptor (beta chain) was found in a study of cytomegalovirus exposure and HLA in healthy donors. Whole-study results and caveats: Sequence variants that were highly shared formed a cluster that was likely a sequencing artifact. HLA alleles showed associations with 15,000 to 20,000 TCR beta sequences in a later analysis, at a 0.05 false discovery rate.

Comment on this clone: Its antigen is unknown.

The CDR3 loop spans 16 amino acids. V was clipped by 3 bases and J by 4 bases; unmatched bases: 7. Germline values: CDR1 MNHEY, CDR2 SVGAGI. The primer mix had 60 Vbeta and 13 Jbeta primers. Per the original data handling: In a later analysis, of roughly 73 million unique beta chains, about 10 million appeared in at least two donors. TCRdb's copy holds only in-frame clones and misses some; the assay was immunoSEQ multiplex PCR. V and J calls and clone size come straight from that table; D and trimming were deduced from the DNA. This sample's table reports around 130,000 clones. The source is a woman aged 55-70 years in good health and CMV-seronegative. The chain has TRBV6-5 and TRBJ2-3; 10 bases fit TRBD1. Sequencing was done on a sample of PBMCs. CDR3 bases: TGTGCCAGCAGTTATGAGACAGGGGGCGTGGCAGATACGCAGTATTTT. Amino acid sequence: CASSYETGGVADTQYF.